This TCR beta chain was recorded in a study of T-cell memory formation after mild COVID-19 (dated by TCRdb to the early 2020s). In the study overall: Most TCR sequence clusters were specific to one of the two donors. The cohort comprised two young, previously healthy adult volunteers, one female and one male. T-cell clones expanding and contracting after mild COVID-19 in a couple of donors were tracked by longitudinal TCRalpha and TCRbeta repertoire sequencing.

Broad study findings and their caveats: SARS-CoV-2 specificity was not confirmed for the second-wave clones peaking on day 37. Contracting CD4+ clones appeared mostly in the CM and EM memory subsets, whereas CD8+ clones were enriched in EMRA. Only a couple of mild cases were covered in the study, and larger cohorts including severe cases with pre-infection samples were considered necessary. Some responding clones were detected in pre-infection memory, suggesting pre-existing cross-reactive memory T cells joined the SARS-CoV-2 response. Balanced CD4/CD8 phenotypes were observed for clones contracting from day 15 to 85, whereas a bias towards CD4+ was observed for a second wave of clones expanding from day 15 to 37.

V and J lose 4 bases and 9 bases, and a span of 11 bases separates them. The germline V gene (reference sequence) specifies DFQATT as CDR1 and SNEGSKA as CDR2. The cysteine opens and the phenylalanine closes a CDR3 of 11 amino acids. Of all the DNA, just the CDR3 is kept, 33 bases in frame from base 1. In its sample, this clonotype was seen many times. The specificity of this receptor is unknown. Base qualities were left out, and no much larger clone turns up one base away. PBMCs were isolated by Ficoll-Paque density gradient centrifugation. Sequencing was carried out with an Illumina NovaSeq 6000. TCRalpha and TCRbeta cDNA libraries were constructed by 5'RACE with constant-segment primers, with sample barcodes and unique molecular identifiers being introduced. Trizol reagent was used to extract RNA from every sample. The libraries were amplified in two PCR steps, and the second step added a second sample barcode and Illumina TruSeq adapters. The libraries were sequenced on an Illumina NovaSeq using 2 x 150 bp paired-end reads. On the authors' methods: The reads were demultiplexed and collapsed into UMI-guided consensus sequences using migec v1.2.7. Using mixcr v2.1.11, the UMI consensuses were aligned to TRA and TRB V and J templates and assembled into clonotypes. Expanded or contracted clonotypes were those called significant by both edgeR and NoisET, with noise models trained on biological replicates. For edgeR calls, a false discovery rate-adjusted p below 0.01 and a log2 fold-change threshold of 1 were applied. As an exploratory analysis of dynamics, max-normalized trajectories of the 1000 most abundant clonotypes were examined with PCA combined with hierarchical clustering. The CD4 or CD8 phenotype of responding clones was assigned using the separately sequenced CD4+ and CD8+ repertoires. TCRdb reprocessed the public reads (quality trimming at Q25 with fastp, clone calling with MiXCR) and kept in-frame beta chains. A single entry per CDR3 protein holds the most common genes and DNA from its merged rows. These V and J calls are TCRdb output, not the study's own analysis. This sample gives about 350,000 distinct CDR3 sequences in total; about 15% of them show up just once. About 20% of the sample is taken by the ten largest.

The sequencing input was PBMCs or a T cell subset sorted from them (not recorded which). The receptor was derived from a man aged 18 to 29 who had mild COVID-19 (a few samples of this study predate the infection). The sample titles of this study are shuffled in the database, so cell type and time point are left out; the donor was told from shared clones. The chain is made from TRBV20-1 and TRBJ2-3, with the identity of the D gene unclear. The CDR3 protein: CSAKPAGTQYF. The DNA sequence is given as TGCAGTGCTAAGCCTGCTGGGACGCAGTATTTT.